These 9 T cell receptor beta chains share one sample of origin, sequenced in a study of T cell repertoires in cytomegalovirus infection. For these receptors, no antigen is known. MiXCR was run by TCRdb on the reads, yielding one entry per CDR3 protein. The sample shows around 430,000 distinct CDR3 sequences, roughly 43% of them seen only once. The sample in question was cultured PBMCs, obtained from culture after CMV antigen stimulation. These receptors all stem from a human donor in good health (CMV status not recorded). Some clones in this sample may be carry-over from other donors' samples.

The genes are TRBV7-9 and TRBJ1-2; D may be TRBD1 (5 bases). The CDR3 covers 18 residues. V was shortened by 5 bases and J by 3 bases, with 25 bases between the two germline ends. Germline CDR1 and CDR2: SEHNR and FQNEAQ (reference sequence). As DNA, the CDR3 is TGTGCCAGCAGCCCGGTCGGGGGAAGGGGTATCGGTTACTATGGCTACACCTTC. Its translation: CASSPVGGRGIGYYGYTF.

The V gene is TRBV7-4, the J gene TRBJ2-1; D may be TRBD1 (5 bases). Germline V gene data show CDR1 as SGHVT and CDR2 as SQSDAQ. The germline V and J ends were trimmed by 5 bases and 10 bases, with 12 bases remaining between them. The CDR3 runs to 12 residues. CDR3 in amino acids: CASSPLGVEQFF. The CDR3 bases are TGTGCCAGCAGCCCCTTAGGGGTCGAGCAGTTCTTC.

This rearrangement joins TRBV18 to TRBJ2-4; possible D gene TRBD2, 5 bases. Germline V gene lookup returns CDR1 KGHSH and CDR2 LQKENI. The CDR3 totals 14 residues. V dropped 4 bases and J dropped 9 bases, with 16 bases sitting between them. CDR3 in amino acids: CASSRKEGLGIQYF. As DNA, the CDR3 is TGTGCCAGCTCACGGAAAGAGGGCCTCGGCATTCAGTACTTC. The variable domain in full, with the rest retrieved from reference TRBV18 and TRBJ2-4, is NAGVMQNPRHLVRRRGQEARLRCSPMKGHSHVYWYRQLPEEGLKFMVYLQKENIIDESGMPKERFSAEFPKEGPSILRIQQVVRGDSAAYFCASSRKEGLGIQYFGAGTRLSVL.

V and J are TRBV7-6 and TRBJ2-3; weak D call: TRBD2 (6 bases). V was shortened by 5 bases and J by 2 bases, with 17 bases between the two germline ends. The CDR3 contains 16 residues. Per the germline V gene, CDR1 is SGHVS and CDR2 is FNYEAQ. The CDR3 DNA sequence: TGTGCCAGCAGCCTAGATGGGAGGCCCTACACAGATACGCAGTATTTT. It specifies CASSLDGRPYTDTQYF.

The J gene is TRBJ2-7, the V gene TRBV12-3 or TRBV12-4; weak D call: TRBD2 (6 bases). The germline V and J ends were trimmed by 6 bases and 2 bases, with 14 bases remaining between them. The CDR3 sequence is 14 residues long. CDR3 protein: CASRVTRFPYEQYF. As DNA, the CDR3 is TGTGCCAGCAGGGTGACTAGGTTCCCCTACGAGCAGTACTTC.

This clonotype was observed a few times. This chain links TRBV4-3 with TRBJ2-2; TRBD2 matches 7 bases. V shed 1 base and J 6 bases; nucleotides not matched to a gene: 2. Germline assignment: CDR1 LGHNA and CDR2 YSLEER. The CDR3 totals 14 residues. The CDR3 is CASSQGRGAGELFF. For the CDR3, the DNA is TGCGCCAGCAGCCAAGGACGGGGGGCCGGGGAGCTGTTTTTT.

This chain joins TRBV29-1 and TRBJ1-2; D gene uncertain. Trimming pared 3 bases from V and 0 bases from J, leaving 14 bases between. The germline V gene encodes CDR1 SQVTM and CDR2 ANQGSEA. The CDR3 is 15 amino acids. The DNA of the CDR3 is TGCAGCGTTGAGAACCCGACGCGAGCTAACTATGGCTACACCTTC. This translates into CSVENPTRANYGYTF.

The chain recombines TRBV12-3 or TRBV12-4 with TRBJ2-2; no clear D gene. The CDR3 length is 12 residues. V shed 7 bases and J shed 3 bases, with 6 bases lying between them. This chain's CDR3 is CASKLHTGELFF. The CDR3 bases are TGTGCCAGCAAACTGCACACCGGGGAGCTGTTTTTT.

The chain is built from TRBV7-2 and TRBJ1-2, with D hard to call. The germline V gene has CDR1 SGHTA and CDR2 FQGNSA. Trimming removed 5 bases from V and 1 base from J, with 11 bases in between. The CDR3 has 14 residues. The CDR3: CASSPLTSNYGYTF. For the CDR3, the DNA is TGTGCCAGCAGCCCCTTGACAAGTAACTATGGCTACACCTTC. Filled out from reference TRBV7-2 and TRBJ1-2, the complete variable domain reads GAGVSQSPSNKVTEKGKDVELRCDPISGHTALYWYRQSLGQGLEFLIYFQGNSAPDKSGLPSDRFSAERTGGSVSTLTIQRTQQEDSAVYLCASSPLTSNYGYTFGSGTRLTVV.